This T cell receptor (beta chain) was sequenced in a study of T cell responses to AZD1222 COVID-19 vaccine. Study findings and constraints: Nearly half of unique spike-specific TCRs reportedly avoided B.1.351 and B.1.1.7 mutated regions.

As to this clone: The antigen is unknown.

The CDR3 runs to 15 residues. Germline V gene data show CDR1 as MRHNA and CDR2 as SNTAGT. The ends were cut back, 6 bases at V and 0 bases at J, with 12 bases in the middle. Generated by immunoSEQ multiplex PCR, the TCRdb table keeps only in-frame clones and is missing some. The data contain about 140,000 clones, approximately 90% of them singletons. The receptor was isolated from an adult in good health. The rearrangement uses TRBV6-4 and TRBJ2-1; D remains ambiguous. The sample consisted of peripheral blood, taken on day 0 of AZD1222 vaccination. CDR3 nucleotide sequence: TGTGCCAGCAGCCCCACGTGGGTCTCCTACAATGAGCAGTTCTTC. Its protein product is CASSPTWVSYNEQFF.